Following are 24 T cell receptor beta chains from one sample sequenced in a study of T cell responses to AZD1222 COVID-19 vaccine. The protocol was immunoSEQ multiplex PCR, while the TCRdb copy is restricted to in-frame clones and leaves out a portion. The data show fewer than 130,000 clones, with roughly 87% seen just once and about 2.5% held by the top ten. The starting material was peripheral blood, obtained 28 days after the second AZD1222 dose. These receptors all come from an adult who received the AZD1222 COVID-19 vaccine.

This chain links TRBV7-9 with TRBJ1-1; the D gene is possibly TRBD1 (6 bases). Between the trimmed V and J ends, which lost 0 bases and 9 bases, there was a span of 8 bases. The CDR3 runs 12 residues. CDR1 SEHNR and CDR2 FQNEAQ come from the germline V gene (reference sequence). Written as DNA, the CDR3 is TGTGCCAGCAGCTTAGCGGACAGAAAAGCTTTCTTT. Translation gives CASSLADRKAFF.

This sequence joins TRBV5-5 and TRBJ1-5; 7 nucleotides match TRBD1. J gave up 4 bases and V 2 bases, and 3 bases lay outside the gene matches. This CDR3 comprises 14 residues. The V gene's germline CDR1 is SGHKS and CDR2 YYEKEE (reference sequence). The CDR3 loop is CASSLVTGNQPQHF. As DNA, the CDR3 is TGTGCCAGCAGCTTAGTGACAGGGAATCAGCCCCAGCATTTT.

V and J are TRBV15 and TRBJ2-6; D remains ambiguous. From germline, CDR1 is LNHNV and CDR2 YYDKDF (reference sequence). V was cut by 0 bases and J by 1 base, with 7 bases left in between. This CDR3 contains 16 residues. The CDR3 spells CATSRDLGSGANVLTF. The CDR3 nucleotides are TGTGCCACCAGCAGAGATCTAGGGTCTGGGGCCAACGTCCTGACTTTC.

This clone was seen once. The V gene is TRBV29-1, the J gene TRBJ2-7; 9 positions agree with TRBD2. V lost 7 bases to trimming and J lost 6 bases; unmatched junction nucleotides: 16. Germline CDR1 reads SQVTM; CDR2 reads ANQGSEA. The CDR3 loop spans 15 amino acids. DNA of the CDR3: TGCAGCGCCATAATCGTCCCAGCGGGAGGCGGCGAGCAGTACTTC. It specifies CSAIIVPAGGGEQYF.

The V call is TRBV5-1, the J call TRBJ2-1, with a possible D match to TRBD2 (5 bases). From germline, CDR1 is SGHRS and CDR2 YFSETQ. CDR3 length: 15 residues. V was trimmed by 0 bases and J by 4 bases, leaving 11 bases between them. The CDR3 DNA follows: TGCGCCAGCAGCTTGGGACTAATAGGGTACAATGAGCAGTTCTTC. This sequence encodes CASSLGLIGYNEQFF.

The V call is TRBV11-2, the J call TRBJ1-1; perhaps TRBD1 as D (6 bases). This CDR3 is 14 amino acids long. Trimming removed 5 bases at V and 11 bases at J, with 21 bases between. Germline assignment: CDR1 SGHAT and CDR2 FQNNGV. The CDR3 loop is CASSTARRGRDAFF. The CDR3 DNA reads as TGTGCCAGCAGCACCGCCCGGCGGGGGCGGGATGCTTTCTTT.

This clone was recorded a few times. The chain carries TRBV6-2 or TRBV6-3 and TRBJ2-3, with D possibly matching TRBD1 (5 bases). CDR3 length: 16 residues. CDR1 is MNHEY and CDR2 is SVGEGT in the germline V gene. V was clipped by 6 bases and J by 0 bases, with 16 bases between them. The CDR3, as DNA: TGTGCCAGCAGCTCGCATGGAACAGGAAGCACAGATACGCAGTATTTT. Encoded protein: CASSSHGTGSTDTQYF.

The chain is built from TRBV5-5 and TRBJ2-1; D remains unclear. The CDR3 sequence is 14 residues long. Germline CDR1 and CDR2: SGHKS and YYEKEE (reference sequence). Trimming left V 4 bases short and J 3 bases short, with 11 bases between. The CDR3: CASSLSAIYNEQFF. CDR3 in DNA: TGTGCCAGCAGCCTGAGCGCGATCTACAATGAGCAGTTCTTC.

This sequence joins TRBV7-2 and TRBJ2-7, with TRBD2 matching over 8 bases. Germline values: CDR1 SGHTA, CDR2 FQGNSA. The CDR3 loop spans 14 amino acids. The trim removed 5 bases at V and 4 bases at J, leaving 7 bases unmatched. CDR3 DNA: TGTGCCAGCAGCCCTGGGACTAGATCGTACGAGCAGTACTTC. Protein sequence: CASSPGTRSYEQYF. The variable domain in full, with the rest retrieved from reference TRBV7-2 and TRBJ2-7, is GAGVSQSPSNKVTEKGKDVELRCDPISGHTALYWYRQSLGQGLEFLIYFQGNSAPDKSGLPSDRFSAERTGGSVSTLTIQRTQQEDSAVYLCASSPGTRSYEQYFGPGTRLTVT.

This chain joins TRBV2 and TRBJ1-2; D is undetermined. V was trimmed by 6 bases and J by 4 bases, leaving 6 bases between them. In germline, CDR1 is SNHLY, CDR2 FYNNEI. The CDR3 spans 11 residues. CDR3 loop: CASRVSYGYTF. For the CDR3, the DNA is TGTGCCAGCAGGGTCTCCTATGGCTACACCTTC.

The chain combines TRBV2 with TRBJ1-1, with D unresolved. The V end lost 2 bases, the J end lost 1 base, and 8 bases lay between the germline ends. The germline gives CDR1 SNHLY, CDR2 FYNNEI. CDR3 length: 14 residues. This chain's CDR3 is CASSESARNTEAFF. The CDR3 DNA follows: TGTGCCAGCAGTGAATCTGCCCGGAACACTGAAGCTTTCTTT.

This chain uses TRBV2 with TRBJ1-5; D not resolved. The length of the CDR3 is 14 residues. The germline CDR1 and CDR2 sequences are SNHLY and FYNNEI. Trimming took off 2 bases at V and 0 bases at J, with 5 bases between the two ends. DNA for the CDR3: TGTGCCAGCAGTGAAACGTATAGCAATCAGCCCCAGCATTTT. It codes for CASSETYSNQPQHF.

The genes are TRBV28 and TRBJ2-7; D is possibly TRBD1 (5 bases). Germline V CDR1 and CDR2: MDHEN, SYDVKM. The V gene lost 6 bases and the J gene lost 5 bases, with 11 bases spanning the gap. This CDR3 spans 12 amino acids. The CDR3 nucleotides read TGTGCCAGCAGCGGACACTTACACGAGCAGTACTTC. Its protein is CASSGHLHEQYF.

In DNA, the CDR3 is TGTGCCTGGAGTGATTACGGAGTTGATGGCTACACCTTC. Amino acids: CAWSDYGVDGYTF. This chain uses TRBV30 with TRBJ1-2; D ambiguous. With 1 base removed from V and 6 bases from J, the gap between germline ends came to 12 bases. The CDR3 spans 13 residues. Germline loops: CDR1 GTSNPN, CDR2 SVGIG (reference sequence).

The chain couples TRBV28 to TRBJ1-4; 7 positions match TRBD1. Germline assignment: CDR1 MDHEN and CDR2 SYDVKM. The CDR3 length is 14 residues. The V segment lost 5 bases and the J segment 5 bases; nucleotides outside the gene matches: 5. The DNA for the CDR3 is TGTGCCAGCAGTGAGACAGGGTGGAATGAAAAACTGTTTTTT. It codes for CASSETGWNEKLFF. The full variable domain, with the rest looked up from reference TRBV28 and TRBJ1-4, is DVKVTQSSRYLVKRTGEKVFLECVQDMDHENMFWYRQDPGLGLRLIYFSYDVKMKEKGDIPEGYSVSREKKERFSLILESASTNQTSMYLCASSETGWNEKLFFGSGTQLSVL.

This chain joins TRBV6-5 and TRBJ1-1, with D tentatively TRBD1 (5 bases). CDR3 length: 13 residues. Looked up from germline, CDR1 is MNHEY and CDR2 is SVGAGI. V dropped 0 bases and J dropped 13 bases, with 15 bases sitting between them. Here the CDR3 DNA reads TGTGCCAGCAGTTACTCGGCCGGGACGGGGGTTTTCTTT. Its translation: CASSYSAGTGVFF.

CDR3 loop: CASSLDQINEQFF. The CDR3 DNA reads TGTGCCAGCAGCTTAGACCAGATCAATGAGCAGTTCTTC. The chain recombines TRBV11-3 with TRBJ2-1; no reliable D call. The CDR3 contains 13 residues. Germline-derived CDR1 and CDR2 are SGHNT and YENEEA. With 0 bases removed from V and 6 bases from J, the gap between germline ends came to 6 bases.

The rearrangement links TRBV10-3 to TRBJ1-2; no definite D call. The germline CDR1 and CDR2 sequences are ENHRY and SYGVKD. The V and J ends lost 1 base and 6 bases respectively, with 3 bases between them. The CDR3 has 11 residues. Here the CDR3 DNA reads TGTGCCATCAGTGAGTTGGATGGCTACACCTTC. Protein sequence: CAISELDGYTF.

V and J are TRBV28 and TRBJ1-5; D is ambiguous. The CDR3 covers 13 residues. CDR1 is MDHEN, CDR2 SYDVKM, per germline. V was trimmed by 6 bases and J by 3 bases, leaving 9 bases between them. CDR3 nucleotides: TGTGCCAGCAGGCTGGGCATCAATCAGCCCCAGCATTTT. Amino acids: CASRLGINQPQHF.

This clone has only one observation. For the CDR3, the DNA is TGCAGCGTTTACGATAACACTGAAGCTTTCTTT. Residues: CSVYDNTEAFF. The rearrangement joins TRBV29-1 to TRBJ1-1; no reliable D call. V lost 5 bases, J lost 2 bases, and 6 bases lay in between. The CDR3 covers 11 residues. CDR1 is SQVTM, CDR2 ANQGSEA, per germline. The full variable domain, completed using reference TRBV29-1 and TRBJ1-1, is SAVISQKPSRDICQRGTSLTIQCQVDSQVTMMFWYRQQPGQSLTLIATANQGSEATYESGFVIDKFPISRPNLTFSTLTVSNMSPEDSSIYLCSVYDNTEAFFGQGTRLTVV.

This sequence joins TRBV20-1 and TRBJ2-7, with D uncertain. Germline loops: CDR1 DFQATT, CDR2 SNEGSKA (reference sequence). Trimming removed 6 bases at V and 7 bases at J, with 13 bases between. The CDR3 has 11 residues. The CDR3 DNA sequence: TGCAGTGCAGTTATGGGGATAGAGCAGTACTTC. The encoded protein is CSAVMGIEQYF.

This chain joins TRBV5-6 and TRBJ2-7; tentative D call: TRBD2 (5 bases). The germline CDR1 and CDR2 sequences are SGHDT and YYEEEE. V gave up 3 bases and J gave up 0 bases, with 7 bases separating them. The CDR3 runs 13 residues. DNA for the CDR3: TGTGCCAGCAGCTCGGAGGACTCCTACGAGCAGTACTTC. Its protein product is CASSSEDSYEQYF.

The chain is built from TRBV3-1 (or the pseudogene TRBV3-2) and TRBJ1-4, with D unresolved. Trimming pared 8 bases from V and 3 bases from J, leaving 13 bases between. This CDR3 region has 14 residues. CDR1 and CDR2 (germline): LGHDT, YNNKEL (reference sequence). The CDR3 loop reads CASGSLAANEKLFF. Written as DNA, the CDR3 is TGTGCCAGCGGTTCACTTGCTGCTAATGAAAAACTGTTTTTT.

The V call is TRBV6-5, the J call TRBJ1-2; TRBD1 matches 9 bases. CDR1 and CDR2 from the germline V gene are MNHEY and SVGAGI. V lost 6 bases, J lost 6 bases, and 8 bases stayed unmatched. CDR3 length equals 14 residues. The CDR3 region has the DNA TGTGCCAGCAGGCTGACAGGGGGTGCAGATGGCTACACCTTC. This gives the protein CASRLTGGADGYTF.